This T cell receptor beta chain emerged from a study of PD-L1 blockade in urothelial cancer. As for the study in general: The researchers analyzed blood 3 weeks (second dose) and 6 weeks after treatment start.

Study-level results: The study found that durable-benefit patients expanded tumor-associated blood clones more at 3 weeks.

Each PCR reaction had synthetic TCR analog templates spiked into it. Data came from immunoSEQ multiplex PCR; TCRdb stores just in-frame clones and leaves some out. The table lists roughly 87,000 clones, around 92% of them singletons. Time point described: pretreatment peripheral blood. Locally advanced or metastatic urothelial carcinoma affected the patients. Per the germline V gene, CDR1 is SGHRS and CDR2 is YFSETQ. The CDR3 is 17 residues long. The V and J ends lost 4 bases and 0 bases, in that order; junction bases with no gene match: 7. A remark on this clone: The target antigen is unknown.

The rearrangement uses TRBV5-1 and TRBJ2-3; 11 bases line up with TRBD1. The source of this sequence is an elderly woman with urothelial cancer. The sequencing here drew on PBMCs, taken around atezolizumab (anti-PD-L1) treatment. The CDR3 region is CASSAEGTGGSTDTQYF. The DNA of the CDR3 is TGCGCCAGCAGCGCCGAAGGGACAGGGGGTAGCACAGATACGCAGTATTTT.